The 9 T cell receptor beta chains presented below share a single source sample, sequenced in a study of shared clonotypes between healthy human individuals. The repertoire was sequenced with immunoSEQ multiplex PCR; TCRdb's copy has only in-frame clones and lacks some. The table lists around 560,000 clones, around 96% of them singletons. Positively selected for CCR7, the CD45RO-negative cells used as naive CD8 cells excluded terminally differentiated effector memory CD45RA+ cells. Sequenced input: naive CD8+ T cells sorted from blood. The receptors were gathered from a woman aged 25 to 39 in good health.

Comments on this clone: The sample holds other DNA sequences that translate to the same CDR3. The V call is TRBV27, the J call TRBJ1-1, with D possibly TRBD1 on 6 matching bases. The V end lost 3 bases, the J end lost 5 bases, and 13 bases lay between the germline ends. Germline CDR1 is MNHEY and CDR2 is SMNVEV (reference sequence). The CDR3 totals 14 residues. The CDR3 region has the DNA TGTGCCAGCAGTTTCGGGGGGGCTGGGACTGAAGCTTTCTTT. Amino acid sequence: CASSFGGAGTEAFF.

This sequence joins TRBV19 and TRBJ1-1; D unclear. There are 11 residues in the CDR3. CDR1 is LNHDA and CDR2 is SQIVND in the germline V gene (reference sequence). The V gene lost 1 base and the J gene lost 6 bases, with 3 bases spanning the gap. In nucleotides, the CDR3 is TGTGCCAGTAGTATAGGTCCTGAAGCTTTCTTT. This translates into CASSIGPEAFF.

The sample holds one count of this clone. The chain couples TRBV6-5 to TRBJ1-2; 10 nucleotides line up with TRBD1. The CDR3 contains 13 residues. Per germline, CDR1 MNHEY and CDR2 SVGAGI. Trimming at V came to 6 bases and at J to 7 bases, leaving 5 bases not matched to a gene. The CDR3 loop reads CASSGTGVLGYTF. DNA of the CDR3: TGTGCCAGCAGCGGGACAGGGGTCCTTGGCTACACCTTC.

CDR3 in amino acids: CASSLGVGFTEAFF. The CDR3 DNA sequence: TGTGCCAGCAGCTTAGGCGTGGGTTTCACTGAAGCTTTCTTT. V and J are TRBV7-9 and TRBJ1-1; D not certain. The germline CDR1 and CDR2 sequences are SEHNR and FQNEAQ (reference sequence). V lost 1 base and J 4 bases, leaving 10 bases between the germline ends. This CDR3 is built from 14 residues.

The genes are TRBV28 and TRBJ2-2; D remains ambiguous. The CDR3 is 14 residues long. Germline lookup yields CDR1 MDHEN and CDR2 SYDVKM. Trimming cost V 4 bases and J 4 bases, with 10 bases left between them. CDR3 sequence: CASSSTWGTGELFF. In DNA form, the CDR3 reads TGTGCCAGCAGTTCGACCTGGGGCACCGGGGAGCTGTTTTTT.

The gene calls are TRBV29-1 and TRBJ2-5; D remains unclear. Judging by the DNA end, TRBJ2-7 fits better; the J call may be wrong. Germline CDR1 is SQVTM and CDR2 is ANQGSEA. There are 13 residues in the CDR3. The CDR3 region has the DNA TGCAGCGTTGGAGACGGTCCCCTCTACGAGCAGTACTTC. It yields the protein CSVGDGPLYEQYF.

In its sample, this clone was seen once. This chain links TRBV5-6 with TRBJ2-5, with D possibly matching TRBD2 (5 bases). The CDR3 loop spans 11 amino acids. Trimming left V 5 bases short and J 9 bases short, with 11 bases between. CDR1 SGHDT and CDR2 YYEEEE come from the germline V gene. CDR3 in amino acids: CASSQLGSQYF. In DNA form, the CDR3 reads TGTGCCAGCAGTCAACTAGGGTCCCAGTACTTC.

The V and J genes are TRBV2 and TRBJ2-1, with TRBD2 identical over 10 bases. Germline V gene sequence: CDR1 SNHLY, CDR2 FYNNEI. V shed 8 bases and J 2 bases; nucleotides not matched to a gene: 3. This CDR3 has 14 amino acids. The CDR3 region has the DNA TGTGCCAGCTCTAGCGGGAGCACCTACAATGAGCAGTTCTTC. Its protein is CASSSGSTYNEQFF. Combining the CDR3 with reference TRBV2 and TRBJ2-1 gives the whole variable domain EPEVTQTPSHQVTQMGQEVILRCVPISNHLYFYWYRQILGQKVEFLVSFYNNEISEKSEIFDDQFSVERPDGSNFTLKIRSTKLEDSAMYFCASSSGSTYNEQFFGPGTRLTVL.

The V call is TRBV19, the J call TRBJ2-5; TRBD2 might be the D (6 bases). CDR1 and CDR2 from the germline V gene are LNHDA and SQIVND (reference sequence). V was pared by 5 bases and J by 1 base, with 11 bases between. This CDR3 is built from 14 residues. Here the CDR3 DNA reads TGTGCCAGTAGTGGGCGGGACTCCCAAGAGACCCAGTACTTC. Its translation is CASSGRDSQETQYF.